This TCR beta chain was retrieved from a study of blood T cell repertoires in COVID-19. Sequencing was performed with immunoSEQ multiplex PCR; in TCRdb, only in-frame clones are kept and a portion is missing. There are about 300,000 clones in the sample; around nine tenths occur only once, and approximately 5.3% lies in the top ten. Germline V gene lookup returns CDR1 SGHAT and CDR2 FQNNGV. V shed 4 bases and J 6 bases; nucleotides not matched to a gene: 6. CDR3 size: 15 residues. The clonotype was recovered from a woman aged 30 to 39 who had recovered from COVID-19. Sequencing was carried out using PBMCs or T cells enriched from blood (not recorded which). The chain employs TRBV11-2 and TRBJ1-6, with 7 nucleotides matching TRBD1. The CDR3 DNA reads TGTGCCAGCAGCTACCGGGACAGCACTAATTCACCCCTCCACTTT. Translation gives CASSYRDSTNSPLHF.